This note documents a single TCR beta chain sequence. The antigen it binds to is not known. No quality values exist for individual bases; no much larger clone is one base distant. These data belong to a study of T-cell reconstitution after alpha-beta-depleted transplantation in children (dated by TCRdb to the mid-2010s). About the study as a whole: The study quantitatively tracked T-cell immune reconstitution after TCRalphabeta/CD19-depleted allogeneic hematopoietic cell transplantation in children using TCR repertoire profiling.

General study outcomes and caveats: In some patients, high TCRbeta diversity at day 60 was attributed to recipient T cells and intrathymic progenitors that had survived conditioning. The apparently early alphabetaT-cell count recovery about two months after transplant was reportedly dependent on only several hundred rapidly expanded clones derived from non-depleted graft cells. Hyperexpanded clone frequencies declined over subsequent months; after one year, T-cell counts and TCRbeta diversity were mostly attributed to newly produced T cells.

Library method: PCR. The instrument was an Illumina HiSeq 2500. To normalize quantification of the TCRbeta repertoire, the TCR libraries were built with molecular barcoding that relied on unique molecular identifiers. Through fastp at Q25 and MiXCR, TCRdb rebuilt clones from the public reads, retaining in-frame beta chains. Rows matching on CDR3 protein sequence are summarized as one entry with the most common DNA and genes. Recorded for this sample are about 200,000 distinct CDR3 sequences; approximately 6.3% of them occurred a single time. The ten largest make up 5.5% to 6.5% of the sample. V was cut back by 5 bases and J by 4 bases, leaving a gap of 9 bases between them. The CDR3 runs 12 residues from the cysteine to the phenylalanine. Only the CDR3 DNA is retained, 36 bases long and in frame from the first base. Taken from the germline V gene (reference sequence), the CDR1 and CDR2 loops are SEHNR and FQNEAQ.

Read against the paper, the sample's treatment or condition label means: allogeneic hematopoietic cell transplantation with graft depleted of TCRalphabeta T cells and CD19 B cells. TCRalphabeta/CD19-depleted allogeneic hematopoietic cell grafts were given to the transplant recipients, all of whom were children. Sequencing was performed on PBMCs, taken before TCRalphabeta/CD19-depleted stem cell transplant. The sequence derives from a boy aged 2 to 10 with acute lymphoblastic leukemia, due to receive a stem cell transplant. The chain links TRBV7-9 with TRBJ2-7; the D segment cannot be called with confidence. The encoded CDR3 is CASSDTSYEQYF. The nucleotides are TGTGCCAGCAGCGATACCTCGTACGAGCAGTACTTC.